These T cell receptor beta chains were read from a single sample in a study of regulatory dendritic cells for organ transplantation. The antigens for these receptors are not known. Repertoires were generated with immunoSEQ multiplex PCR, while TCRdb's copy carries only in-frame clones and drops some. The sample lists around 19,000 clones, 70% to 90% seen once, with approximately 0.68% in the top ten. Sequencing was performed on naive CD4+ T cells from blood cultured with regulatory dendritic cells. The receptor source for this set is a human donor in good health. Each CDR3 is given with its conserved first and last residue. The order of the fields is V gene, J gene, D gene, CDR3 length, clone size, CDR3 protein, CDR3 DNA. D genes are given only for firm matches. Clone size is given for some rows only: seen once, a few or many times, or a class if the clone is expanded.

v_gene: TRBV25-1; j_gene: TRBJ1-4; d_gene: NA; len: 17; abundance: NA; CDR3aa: CASSELGIGGLSEKLFF; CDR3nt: TGTGCCAGCAGTGAGCTTGGAATAGGGGGTCTTAGTGAAAAACTGTTTTTT
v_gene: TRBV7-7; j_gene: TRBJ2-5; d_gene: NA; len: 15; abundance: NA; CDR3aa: CASSLSTGLAETQYF; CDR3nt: TGTGCTAGCAGCTTATCGACAGGATTGGCGGAGACCCAGTACTTC
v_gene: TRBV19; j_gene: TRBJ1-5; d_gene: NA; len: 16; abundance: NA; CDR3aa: CASSIEARAINQPQHF; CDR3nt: TGTGCCAGTAGTATAGAGGCCAGGGCTATCAATCAGCCCCAGCATTTT
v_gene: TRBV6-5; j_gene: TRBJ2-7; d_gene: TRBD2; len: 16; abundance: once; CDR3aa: CASSSERLAGVGEQYF; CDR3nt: TGTGCCAGCAGTTCCGAACGACTAGCGGGAGTCGGTGAGCAGTACTTC
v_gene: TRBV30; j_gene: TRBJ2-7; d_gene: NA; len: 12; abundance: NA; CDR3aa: CASDRTAYEQYF; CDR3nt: TGTGCCTCCGACAGGACCGCCTACGAGCAGTACTTC
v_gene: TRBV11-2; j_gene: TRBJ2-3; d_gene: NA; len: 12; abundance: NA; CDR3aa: CASSQISDTQYF; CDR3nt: TGTGCCAGCAGCCAAATCAGTGATACGCAGTATTTT
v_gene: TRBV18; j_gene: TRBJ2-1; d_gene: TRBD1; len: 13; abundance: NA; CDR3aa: CASSKDRVNEQFF; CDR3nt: TGTGCCAGCTCAAAGGACAGGGTAAATGAGCAGTTCTTC
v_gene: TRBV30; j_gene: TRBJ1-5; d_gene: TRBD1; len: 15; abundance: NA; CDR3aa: CAWSVGTVSNQPQHF; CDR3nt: TGTGCCTGGAGTGTGGGGACAGTTAGCAATCAGCCCCAGCATTTT
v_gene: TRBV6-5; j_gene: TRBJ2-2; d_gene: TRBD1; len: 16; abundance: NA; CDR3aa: CASSYARTGGTGELFF; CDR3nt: TGTGCCAGCAGTTACGCTCGGACAGGTGGCACCGGGGAGCTGTTTTTT
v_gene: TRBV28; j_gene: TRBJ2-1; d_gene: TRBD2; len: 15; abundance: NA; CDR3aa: CASNRGLAVNNEQFF; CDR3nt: TGTGCCAGCAACCGTGGACTAGCGGTAAACAATGAGCAGTTCTTC
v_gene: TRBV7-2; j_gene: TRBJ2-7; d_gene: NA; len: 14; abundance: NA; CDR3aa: CASSQGGATREQYF; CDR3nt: TGTGCCAGCAGCCAAGGCGGGGCGACTCGCGAGCAGTACTTC
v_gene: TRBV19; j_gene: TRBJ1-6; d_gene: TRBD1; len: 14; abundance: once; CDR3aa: CASSPTGINSPLHF; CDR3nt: TGTGCCAGTAGCCCGACAGGGATTAATTCACCCCTCCACTTT
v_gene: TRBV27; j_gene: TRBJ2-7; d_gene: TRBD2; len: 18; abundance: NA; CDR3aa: CASSLSRPTSTSSYEQYF; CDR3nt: TGTGCCAGCAGTTTATCTCGGCCGACTAGCACGAGCTCCTACGAGCAGTACTTC
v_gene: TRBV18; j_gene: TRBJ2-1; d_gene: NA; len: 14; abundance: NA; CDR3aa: CASSPGRGPSVLFF; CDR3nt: TGTGCCAGCTCACCGGGGCGGGGTCCCAGCGTTCTGTTCTTC
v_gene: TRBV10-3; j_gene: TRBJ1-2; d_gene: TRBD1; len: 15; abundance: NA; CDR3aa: CAISDPSTGGEGYTF; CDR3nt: TGTGCCATCAGTGACCCCTCCACAGGGGGCGAGGGCTACACCTTC
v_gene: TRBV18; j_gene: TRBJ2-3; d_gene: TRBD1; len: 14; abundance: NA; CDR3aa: CASSPQGQFGTQYF; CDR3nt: TGTGCCAGCTCACCCCAGGGACAGTTCGGTACGCAGTATTTT
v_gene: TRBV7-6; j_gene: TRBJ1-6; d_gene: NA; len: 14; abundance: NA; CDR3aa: CASSFSRNNSPLHF; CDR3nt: TGTGCCAGCAGCTTTAGTAGGAATAATTCACCCCTCCACTTT
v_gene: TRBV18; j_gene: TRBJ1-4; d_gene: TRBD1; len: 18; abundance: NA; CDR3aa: CASSSYRQDRLSNEKLFF; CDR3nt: TGTGCCAGCTCATCTTATCGGCAGGACAGGCTGTCTAATGAAAAACTGTTTTTT
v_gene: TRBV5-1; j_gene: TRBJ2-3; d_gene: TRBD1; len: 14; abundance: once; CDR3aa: CASRRDRATDTQYF; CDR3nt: TGCGCCAGCAGACGGGACAGGGCCACAGATACGCAGTATTTT
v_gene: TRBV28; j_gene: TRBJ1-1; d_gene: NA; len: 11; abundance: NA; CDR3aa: CASSFRREAFF; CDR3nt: TGTGCCAGCAGTTTCAGGCGTGAAGCTTTCTTT
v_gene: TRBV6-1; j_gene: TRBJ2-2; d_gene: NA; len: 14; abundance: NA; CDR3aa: CASKNRVGTGELFF; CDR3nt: TGTGCCAGCAAAAACAGGGTGGGCACCGGGGAGCTGTTTTTT
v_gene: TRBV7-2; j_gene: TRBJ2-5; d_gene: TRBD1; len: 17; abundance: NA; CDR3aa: CASSNRVRAGGAETQYF; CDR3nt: TGTGCCAGCAGCAACCGGGTCAGGGCAGGGGGCGCGGAGACCCAGTACTTC
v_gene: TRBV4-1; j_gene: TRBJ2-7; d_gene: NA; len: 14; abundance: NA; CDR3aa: CASSRTMGESEQYF; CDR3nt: TGCGCCAGCAGCCGGACCATGGGGGAGAGCGAGCAGTACTTC